These 2 T cell receptor beta chains originate from one sample sequenced in a study of OX40 agonist ivuxolimab in advanced cancers. Sequencing used immunoSEQ multiplex PCR; TCRdb keeps in-frame clones, though not all of them. This table has approximately 37,000 clones, roughly nine tenths appearing once. The sequenced sample was CD4+ or CD8+ T cells sorted from blood, obtained in a trial of the OX40 agonist ivuxolimab. The receptors derive from an adult with an advanced solid tumor such as melanoma, head and neck, liver or kidney cancer.

This clone was seen a handful of times. The chain recombines TRBV4-2 with TRBJ1-2; 7 bases are a match to TRBD1. The CDR3 covers 16 residues. Germline CDR1 and CDR2: LGHNA and YNFKEQ. Trimming cost V 0 bases and J 2 bases; bases outside gene matches: 6. CDR3: CASSQETGMENYGYTF. The CDR3 DNA is TGTGCCAGCAGCCAAGAGACAGGGATGGAGAACTATGGCTACACCTTC.

This clone was found a few times. The chain is built from TRBV4-1 and TRBJ1-4; D ambiguous. Trimming removed 3 bases from V and 8 bases from J, with 16 bases in between. The CDR3 consists of 15 residues. Germline-derived CDR1 and CDR2 are MGHRA and YSYEKL. CDR3 sequence reads: CASSHLDDEQEKLFF. In nucleotides, the CDR3 is TGCGCCAGCAGCCACCTGGATGACGAGCAGGAAAAACTGTTTTTT.